This T cell receptor beta chain was found in a study of blood T cells in healthy people across ages. Study-wide results and caveats: Long-lived donors had more naive CD4+ cells and higher diversity than aged donors. One million T cells yielded diversity estimates that were considered underestimates.

PCR was performed a second time for roughly 6 to 12 cycles using a sample-barcoded 5' primer and a J-beta primer mix. One entry per CDR3 protein results from TCRdb running MiXCR on the 5' RACE reads. The sample yields about 1,400,000 distinct CDR3 sequences, 42% seen once. Germline V CDR1 and CDR2: LGHDT, YNNKEL (reference sequence). The ends were cut back, 4 bases at V and 0 bases at J, with 13 bases in the middle. There are 15 residues in the CDR3. This clonotype was picked up a small number of times. Its specificity is unknown. Specimen: blood. The TCR was taken from a woman aged 18-30 years in good health. The rearrangement uses TRBV3-1 and TRBJ2-7; no firm D call. Written as DNA, the CDR3 is TGTGCCAGCAGCCCCGACTGGGGTAGCTCCTACGAGCAGTACTTC. Translating it yields CASSPDWGSSYEQYF.